Below are 20 T cell receptor beta chains sequenced from a single sample in a study of T cell repertoires in cytomegalovirus infection (dated by TCRdb to the late 2010s). TCRdb names Illumina HiSeq 1500 as the instrument used. TCRdb itself trimmed the public reads at Q25 with fastp, ran MiXCR and retained productive beta chains. Every CDR3 protein is listed once, alongside the most common genes and DNA of its rows. This sample gives 740,000 or so distinct CDR3 sequences in total; roughly 36% of them show up just once. Roughly 2.9% of the sample lies in the top ten. Input material: PBMCs. The source is a human donor in good health (CMV status not recorded). Some clones in this sample may be carry-over from other donors' samples.

This clonotype was detected many times. The rearrangement uses TRBV9 and TRBJ1-5; weak D call: TRBD1 (5 bases). The ends were cut back, 3 bases at V and 0 bases at J, with 7 bases in the middle. This CDR3 region has 14 residues. The germline V gene has CDR1 SGDLS and CDR2 YYNGEE. The CDR3 DNA reads as TGTGCCAGCAGCGCGGGGGATAGCAATCAGCCCCAGCATTTT. It codes for CASSAGDSNQPQHF.

The J gene is TRBJ2-7, the V gene TRBV6-5, with TRBD1 matching over 8 bases. The V gene end was trimmed by 2 bases and the J gene end by 0 bases; junction bases not matched to a gene: 12. The CDR3 is 18 amino acids. From germline, CDR1 is MNHEY and CDR2 SVGAGI. CDR3 sequence: CASSYNILDRASSYEQYF. The DNA of the CDR3 is TGTGCCAGCAGTTACAATATTTTGGACAGGGCTAGCTCCTACGAGCAGTACTTC.

The rearrangement links TRBV11-2 to TRBJ2-1; D remains ambiguous. The CDR3 is 12 residues long. Trimming stripped 5 bases from V and 9 bases from J, with 11 bases between. Germline V gives CDR1 SGHAT, CDR2 FQNNGV. CDR3 sequence (DNA): TGTGCCAGCAGCCTCTCACCGCTTGAGCAGTTCTTC. This encodes CASSLSPLEQFF.

In this sample, this clonotype turned up a few times. The CDR3 DNA is TGTGCCAGCAGGCCCAATACCGGGACAGGGGGCAATCAGCCCCAGCATTTT. Encoded protein: CASRPNTGTGGNQPQHF. J is TRBJ1-5 and V is TRBV6-5; 10 bases line up with TRBD1. Looked up from germline, CDR1 is MNHEY and CDR2 is SVGAGI. Trimming removed 6 bases from V and 2 bases from J; junction bases left unmatched: 10. The CDR3 spans 17 residues.

This rearrangement joins TRBV20-1 to TRBJ2-5; 8 bases align to TRBD2. CDR3 size: 15 residues. CDR1 and CDR2 (germline): DFQATT, SNEGSKA (reference sequence). V was pared by 4 bases and J by 5 bases, with 12 bases of the junction left unmatched. The CDR3 DNA is TGCAGTGCTACGGGAATCGGGGGGGCCGGGGAGACCCAGTACTTC. Translation gives CSATGIGGAGETQYF.

The genes are TRBV7-9 and TRBJ1-1; D gene unclear. V was shortened by 5 bases and J by 5 bases, with 27 bases between the two germline ends. This CDR3 comprises 18 residues. CDR1 is SEHNR and CDR2 is FQNEAQ in the germline V gene (reference sequence). The CDR3 loop reads CASSHGTLDASPRTEAFF. The CDR3 nucleotides read TGTGCCAGCAGCCACGGAACCCTGGACGCATCTCCGAGGACTGAAGCTTTCTTT.

V gene TRBV5-1 combines with J gene TRBJ2-5; 7 bases line up with TRBD1. The CDR3 sequence is 16 residues long. V shed 4 bases and J 0 bases; nucleotides not matched to a gene: 9. CDR1 SGHRS and CDR2 YFSETQ come from the germline V gene. CDR3 in amino acids: CASSRTGTAYQETQYF. The CDR3 nucleotides are TGCGCCAGCAGCCGGACCGGGACAGCGTACCAAGAGACCCAGTACTTC. The whole variable domain, filled in from reference TRBV5-1 and TRBJ2-5, reads KAGVTQTPRYLIKTRGQQVTLSCSPISGHRSVSWYQQTPGQGLQFLFEYFSETQRNKGNFPGRFSGRQFSNSRSEMNVSTLELGDSALYLCASSRTGTAYQETQYFGPGTRLLVL.

The J gene is TRBJ2-7, the V gene TRBV14, with TRBD1 identical over 10 bases. Germline assignment: CDR1 SGHDN and CDR2 FVKESK. V dropped 3 bases and J dropped 5; count of bases not matched to a gene: 4. The CDR3 consists of 14 residues. CDR3 sequence (DNA): TGTGCCAGCAGCCACGCCGGGACAGGGGACGAGCAGTACTTC. Its protein is CASSHAGTGDEQYF.

The chain links TRBV20-1 to TRBJ2-4; maybe TRBD1 (5 bases). CDR1 and CDR2 (germline): DFQATT, SNEGSKA (reference sequence). There are 14 residues in the CDR3. Trimming took off 5 bases at V and 1 base at J, with 12 bases between the two ends. CDR3 coding DNA: TGCAGTGCTGTTACGGCAGGGGCCAAAAACATTCAGTACTTC. Translated: CSAVTAGAKNIQYF.

This clonotype was counted between two and nine times. This sequence joins TRBV6-1 and TRBJ2-7; the D is unclear. Germline V gene lookup returns CDR1 MNHNS and CDR2 SASEGT. The V end lost 1 base, the J end lost 3 bases, and 1 base lay between the germline ends. The length of the CDR3 is 11 residues. For the CDR3, the DNA is TGTGCCAGCAGTGAAGACTACGAGCAGTACTTC. Translation gives CASSEDYEQYF.

Details on this clonotype: With a much larger clone just one base away, this may be a read error. The chain has TRBV6-1 and TRBJ1-2; D unresolved. Germline V gene data show CDR1 as MNHNS and CDR2 as SASEGT. CDR3 length: 14 amino acids. CDR3 region: CAGRTEPPNYGYTF. CDR3 nucleotides: TGTGCCGGCAGAACGGAGCCCCCTAACTATGGCTACACCTTC.

The rearrangement joins TRBV9 to TRBJ2-7; 7 nucleotides line up with TRBD1. The CDR3 is made up of 14 amino acids. Germline loops: CDR1 SGDLS, CDR2 YYNGEE. Trimming removed 2 bases from V and 5 bases from J; junction bases left unmatched: 7. The CDR3, as DNA: TGTGCCAGCAGCGTGGGCCCAGGGGGAAACGAGCAGTACTTC. Protein: CASSVGPGGNEQYF.

This clonotype came up a few times. The chain recombines TRBV6-2 or TRBV6-3 with TRBJ2-2; D is ambiguous. The germline gives CDR1 MNHEY, CDR2 SVGEGT. V lost 2 bases and J lost 6, with 13 bases in between. The CDR3 runs 15 residues. The CDR3 DNA sequence: TGTGCCAGCAGTTACACGAGAGGAACTCCCGGGGAGCTGTTTTTT. It codes for CASSYTRGTPGELFF.

This clonotype was picked up many times. The CDR3 bases are TGTGCCAGCAGCTTAGCGGGTGGGGTCTCCTACGAGCAGTACTTC. It is translated as CASSLAGGVSYEQYF. This chain connects TRBV7-2 to TRBJ2-7, with unresolved D. The CDR3 covers 15 residues. Germline CDR1 SGHTA, CDR2 FQGNSA. Trimming shortened V by 0 bases and J by 0 bases, and 9 bases separated the two germline ends. Looking up the rest from reference TRBV7-2 and TRBJ2-7 gives the full variable domain: GAGVSQSPSNKVTEKGKDVELRCDPISGHTALYWYRQSLGQGLEFLIYFQGNSAPDKSGLPSDRFSAERTGGSVSTLTIQRTQQEDSAVYLCASSLAGGVSYEQYFGPGTRLTVT.

This clonotype was seen a few times. The V and J genes are TRBV4-1 and TRBJ1-2; D gene unclear. The CDR3 extends over 15 amino acids. In germline, CDR1 is MGHRA, CDR2 YSYEKL. With 0 bases removed from V and 0 bases from J, the gap between germline ends came to 8 bases. The CDR3 bases are TGCGCCAGCAGCCAAGAACCACAGACTAACTATGGCTACACCTTC. Encoded protein: CASSQEPQTNYGYTF.

The sample holds a few counts of this clonotype. V usage is TRBV5-1 and J usage is TRBJ2-7; D tentatively reads TRBD1 or TRBD2 (5 bases each). This CDR3 region has 14 residues. CDR1 SGHRS and CDR2 YFSETQ come from the germline V gene. With 4 bases removed from V and 5 bases from J, the gap between germline ends came to 16 bases. CDR3 amino acids: CASSVGARGNEQYF. CDR3 nucleotides: TGCGCCAGCAGCGTTGGGGCCCGGGGCAACGAGCAGTACTTC.

The chain is built from TRBV7-6 and TRBJ2-3; tentative D call: TRBD1 (6 bases). Germline CDR1 is SGHVS and CDR2 is FNYEAQ. This CDR3 comprises 14 residues. V lost 5 bases and J 5 bases, leaving 14 bases between the germline ends. In nucleotides, the CDR3 is TGTGCCAGCAGCCATAGACAGGTCCAAGATACGCAGTATTTT. It codes for CASSHRQVQDTQYF.

The V call is TRBV5-6, the J call TRBJ2-7, with D tentatively TRBD1 or TRBD2 (5 bases each). This CDR3 spans 14 amino acids. Germline CDR1 SGHDT, CDR2 YYEEEE. V lost 1 base and J 5 bases, leaving 13 bases between the germline ends. CDR3 residues: CASSLTSGGDEQYF. CDR3 nucleotide sequence: TGTGCCAGCAGCTTGACTAGTGGGGGAGACGAGCAGTACTTC.

This clonotype was seen a few times. The rearrangement joins TRBV7-6 to TRBJ1-4; D ambiguous. Germline V gene lookup returns CDR1 SGHVS and CDR2 FNYEAQ. The CDR3 runs 16 residues. V lost 4 bases and J lost 0, with 12 bases in between. CDR3 DNA: TGTGCCAGCAGCTCCCAGAAATGGGCAACTAATGAAAAACTGTTTTTT. Translated: CASSSQKWATNEKLFF.

The table lists this clonotype with many counts. The CDR3 loop reads CASSLEWGAFYSLHF. CDR3 DNA: TGTGCCAGCAGCTTAGAGTGGGGGGCATTTTATAGCCTCCACTTT. V usage is TRBV7-2 and J usage is TRBJ1-6; D is possibly TRBD1 (6 bases). Germline loops: CDR1 SGHTA, CDR2 FQGNSA. This CDR3 region has 15 residues. V was pared by 1 base and J by 15 bases, with 19 bases between.